These 25 T cell receptor beta chains came from one sample sequenced in a study of cytomegalovirus exposure and HLA in healthy donors (dated by TCRdb to the late 2010s). The library was produced with the immunoSEQ multiplex PCR assay. For the multiplex PCR, a mixture combining 60 forward primers for TCR Vbeta segments and 13 reverse primers for TCR Jbeta segments was used. Entries here come from immuneACCESS through TCRdb and include only in-frame sequences with V and J called. Some clones fail to appear in such tables; in the studies checked, an unresolved V gene covers under half of the shortfall, and the cause of the remainder is unknown. Within this sample are about 170,000 clones, with around 73% of them counted one time only. The ten largest clones add up to 5% to 5.5% of the sample. The sequenced sample consisted of PBMCs. Receptor source: a woman between 18 and 29 years old in good health and CMV-seropositive.

V gene TRBV7-9 combines with J gene TRBJ2-4; 9 bases match TRBD1. V lost 3 bases, J lost 8 bases, and 8 bases stayed unmatched. The V gene's germline CDR1 is SEHNR and CDR2 FQNEAQ (reference sequence). This CDR3 contains 15 residues. Here the CDR3 reads CASSLTGGRLDIQYF. The DNA for the CDR3 is TGTGCCAGCAGCTTGACAGGGGGACGATTGGACATTCAGTACTTC.

This clone has more than one count but fewer than ten. V gene TRBV5-1 combines with J gene TRBJ2-1, with D uncertain. Germline-derived CDR1 and CDR2 are SGHRS and YFSETQ. Trimming left V 4 bases short and J 5 bases short, with 16 bases between. This CDR3 region has 15 residues. CDR3 sequence (DNA): TGCGCCAGCAGCCTGGGTAACGAGGCGAACAATGAGCAGTTCTTC. It codes for CASSLGNEANNEQFF. The full variable domain, its missing parts supplied by reference TRBV5-1 and TRBJ2-1, is KAGVTQTPRYLIKTRGQQVTLSCSPISGHRSVSWYQQTPGQGLQFLFEYFSETQRNKGNFPGRFSGRQFSNSRSEMNVSTLELGDSALYLCASSLGNEANNEQFFGPGTRLTVL.

The rearrangement links TRBV7-4 to TRBJ1-6; TRBD1 matches 7 bases. CDR3 size: 19 residues. The trim removed 6 bases at V and 0 bases at J, leaving 14 bases unmatched. Germline V lookup: CDR1 SGHVT, CDR2 SQSDAQ. The CDR3 is CASRYPTGATSSYNSPLHF. The DNA of the CDR3 is TGTGCCAGCAGATACCCCACAGGGGCTACCAGCTCCTATAATTCACCCCTCCACTTT.

The chain is built from TRBV6-4 and TRBJ1-2; D is undetermined. The CDR3 length is 13 residues. Germline V gene sequence: CDR1 MRHNA, CDR2 SNTAGT. Trimming took off 4 bases at V and 4 bases at J, with 10 bases between the two ends. The CDR3 is CASSGGPTYGYTF. CDR3 nucleotide sequence: TGTGCCAGCAGTGGCGGTCCGACCTATGGCTACACCTTC.

V gene TRBV5-6 combines with J gene TRBJ1-2; a possible D gene is TRBD1 (6 bases). V was clipped by 0 bases and J by 8 bases, with 17 bases between them. The CDR3 sequence is 15 residues long. Germline V gives CDR1 SGHDT, CDR2 YYEEEE. The CDR3 loop is CASSLVGGGLGGYTF. CDR3 coding DNA: TGTGCCAGCAGCTTGGTTGGGGGCGGGCTAGGCGGCTACACCTTC. The whole variable domain, remainder taken from reference TRBV5-6 and TRBJ1-2, is DAGVTQSPTHLIKTRGQQVTLRCSPKSGHDTVSWYQQALGQGPQFIFQYYEEEERQRGNFPDRFSGHQFPNYSSELNVNALLLGDSALYLCASSLVGGGLGGYTFGSGTRLTVV.

The chain combines TRBV5-1 with TRBJ2-7; 9 positions match TRBD1. The CDR3 extends over 16 amino acids. Germline V gene lookup returns CDR1 SGHRS and CDR2 YFSETQ. J lost 2 bases, V lost 4 bases, and 10 bases had no gene match. CDR3 in DNA: TGCGCCAGCAGCGGACACCGGGACAGGGTGACCTACGAGCAGTACTTC. The encoded protein is CASSGHRDRVTYEQYF.

The rearrangement uses TRBV25-1 and TRBJ2-2; 9 positions match TRBD1. Unmatched junction bases numbered 2, after V lost 7 bases and J lost 2 bases. The CDR3 spans 14 residues. The V gene's germline CDR1 is MGHDK and CDR2 SYGVNS. CDR3 region: CASKDRGNTGELFF. CDR3 bases: TGTGCCAGCAAGGACAGGGGCAACACCGGGGAGCTGTTTTTT.

In its sample, this clone was seen once. V gene TRBV2 combines with J gene TRBJ2-7; perhaps TRBD1 as D (6 bases). V was cut by 8 bases and J by 6 bases, with 17 bases left in between. CDR1 SNHLY and CDR2 FYNNEI come from the germline V gene. This CDR3 is built from 13 residues. CDR3 DNA sequence: TGTGCCAGCCGCCGGACAGTCATCTCCGAGCAGTACTTC. Translation: CASRRTVISEQYF.

This clone was recorded a few times. This sequence joins TRBV6-5 and TRBJ2-7; TRBD1 matches 8 bases. This CDR3 spans 13 amino acids. The V gene's germline CDR1 is MNHEY and CDR2 SVGAGI. V shed 5 bases and J 3 bases; nucleotides not matched to a gene: 3. The CDR3 here is CASSIGTGYEQYF. The CDR3 DNA follows: TGTGCCAGCAGTATTGGGACAGGCTACGAGCAGTACTTC.

The table lists this clone with a few counts. The rearrangement uses TRBV15 and TRBJ1-6, with D hard to call. Germline values: CDR1 LNHNV, CDR2 YYDKDF (reference sequence). Trimming pared 0 bases from V and 6 bases from J, leaving 15 bases between. This CDR3 spans 17 amino acids. CDR3: CATSRERLELGNSPLHF. CDR3 sequence (DNA): TGTGCCACCAGCAGAGAGAGACTGGAGTTGGGTAATTCACCCCTCCACTTT. Full variable domain (rest looked up from reference TRBV15 and TRBJ1-6): DAMVIQNPRYQVTQFGKPVTLSCSQTLNHNVMYWYQQKSSQAPKLLFHYYDKDFNNEADTPDNFQSRRPNTSFCFLDIRSPGLGDTAMYLCATSRERLELGNSPLHFGNGTRLTVT.

The genes are TRBV7-3 and TRBJ2-3; TRBD2 might be the D (6 bases). CDR1 is SGHTA, CDR2 FQGTGA, per germline. The CDR3 spans 19 residues. V lost 0 bases to trimming and J lost 0 bases, with 19 bases between them. CDR3 sequence: CASSLTSKDWDSSTDTQYF. The DNA for the CDR3 is TGTGCCAGCAGCTTAACTTCTAAAGATTGGGACTCTAGCACAGATACGCAGTATTTT.

The chain joins TRBV7-9 to TRBJ1-2, with 10 positions matching TRBD1. Germline V gene data show CDR1 as SEHNR and CDR2 as FQNEAQ (reference sequence). The CDR3 has 12 residues. The J segment lost 13 bases and the V segment lost 5 bases, leaving 7 bases of the junction unmatched. The CDR3 DNA reads TGTGCCAGCAGCGTTAAGGACAGGGGGTTCACCTTC. This sequence encodes CASSVKDRGFTF.

The chain links TRBV15 to TRBJ1-5; 9 bases are shared with TRBD1. Germline trimming cut 5 bases from V and 3 bases from J; bases unmatched to any gene: 8. Germline assignment: CDR1 LNHNV and CDR2 YYDKDF (reference sequence). The CDR3 is 16 residues long. The DNA for the CDR3 is TGTGCCACCAGCTCACGACGGACAGGGGACAATCAGCCCCAGCATTTT. This encodes CATSSRRTGDNQPQHF.

This clone has just one count. This chain uses TRBV6-1 with TRBJ2-2, with TRBD1 matching 8 bases. Per germline, CDR1 MNHNS and CDR2 SASEGT. V shed 4 bases and J 6 bases; nucleotides not matched to a gene: 10. The CDR3 loop spans 16 amino acids. CDR3 sequence: CASSGVGQGKSGELFF. The CDR3 coding sequence is TGTGCCAGCAGTGGCGTAGGACAGGGAAAGTCCGGGGAGCTGTTTTTT.

The V and J genes are TRBV7-9 and TRBJ2-5, with 12 nucleotides matching TRBD1. The end of the DNA is better explained by TRBJ2-7, so the J call may be wrong. Germline CDR1 and CDR2: SEHNR and FQNEAQ (reference sequence). CDR3 length equals 18 residues. CDR3 loop: CASSLYMYGDRGLYEQYF. CDR3 bases: TGTGCCAGCAGCTTATATATGTACGGGGACAGGGGGCTCTACGAGCAGTACTTC.

V and J are TRBV5-1 and TRBJ2-2; TRBD2 might be the D (5 bases). This CDR3 has 13 amino acids. Germline CDR1 and CDR2: SGHRS and YFSETQ. V was clipped by 3 bases and J by 5 bases, with 8 bases between them. The CDR3 spells CASSSEGTGELFF. CDR3 coding DNA: TGCGCCAGCAGCTCCGAGGGAACCGGGGAGCTGTTTTTT.

The chain joins TRBV7-2 to TRBJ2-3; tentatively, D is TRBD1 (6 bases). The V and J ends lost 1 base and 4 bases respectively, with 12 bases between them. The CDR3 is 15 amino acids. Germline V gene lookup returns CDR1 SGHTA and CDR2 FQGNSA. CDR3 coding DNA: TGTGCCAGCAGCTTAGATCCCCAGGGGTCAGATACGCAGTATTTT. As protein: CASSLDPQGSDTQYF. The full variable domain, rest sourced from reference TRBV7-2 and TRBJ2-3, is GAGVSQSPSNKVTEKGKDVELRCDPISGHTALYWYRQSLGQGLEFLIYFQGNSAPDKSGLPSDRFSAERTGGSVSTLTIQRTQQEDSAVYLCASSLDPQGSDTQYFGPGTRLTVL.

This clone was counted between two and nine times. The chain employs TRBV7-3 and TRBJ2-1; TRBD2 matches 7 bases. The CDR3 totals 11 residues. With V trimmed by 5 bases and J by 9 bases, 1 base remained unmatched. The germline CDR1 and CDR2 sequences are SGHTA and FQGTGA. The CDR3 DNA reads TGTGCCAGCAGCACGGGGGGTGAGCAGTTCTTC. Translating it yields CASSTGGEQFF.

In this sample, this clone turned up a few times. This chain uses TRBV2 with TRBJ2-2, with 7 positions matching TRBD2. The V segment lost 2 bases and the J segment 2 bases; nucleotides outside the gene matches: 11. Per the germline V gene, CDR1 is SNHLY and CDR2 is FYNNEI. The CDR3 is 18 residues long. CDR3 amino acids: CASSEPASGLTNTGELFF. CDR3 coding DNA: TGTGCCAGCAGTGAACCGGCGTCGGGACTAACAAACACCGGGGAGCTGTTTTTT.

This clone showed up just once. The V and J genes are TRBV7-9 and TRBJ2-1; 7 bases match TRBD2. Trimming at V came to 3 bases and at J to 4 bases, leaving 9 bases not matched to a gene. The CDR3 is 16 amino acids. Germline CDR1 SEHNR, CDR2 FQNEAQ (reference sequence). The DNA of the CDR3 is TGTGCCAGCAGCTTTATTGGGCGGGGGAAGTACAATGAGCAGTTCTTC. This encodes CASSFIGRGKYNEQFF.

V is TRBV5-1 and J is TRBJ1-2, with 10 positions matching TRBD1. V gave up 4 bases and J gave up 2 bases; unmatched junction bases: 14. Germline V lookup: CDR1 SGHRS, CDR2 YFSETQ. The CDR3 is 18 residues long. In DNA form, the CDR3 reads TGCGCCAGCAGCCCCTCTGGGGGACAGGGGCCATTCAACTATGGCTACACCTTC. Protein: CASSPSGGQGPFNYGYTF.

The chain is built from TRBV11-2 and TRBJ2-3, with 14 positions matching TRBD2. Germline CDR1 SGHAT, CDR2 FQNNGV. J was trimmed by 6 bases and V by 1 base; bases with no gene match: 6. This CDR3 is 17 amino acids long. The DNA for the CDR3 is TGTGCCAGCAGCTTAGGGGGACTAGCGGGGGTCGGGGATACGCAGTATTTT. Amino acids: CASSLGGLAGVGDTQYF.

The gene calls are TRBV5-4 and TRBJ2-1, with a tentative D call TRBD2 (5 bases). CDR1 is SGHNT, CDR2 YYREEE, per germline (reference sequence). The CDR3 is 16 amino acids. V was cut by 4 bases and J by 7 bases, with 21 bases left in between. The CDR3 DNA sequence: TGTGCCAGCAGCCCCTATGAGGGTAACCCTTTGAATGAGCAGTTCTTC. It codes for CASSPYEGNPLNEQFF.

This sequence joins TRBV19 and TRBJ2-1; 9 nucleotides line up with TRBD1. Germline V gene sequence: CDR1 LNHDA, CDR2 SQIVND (reference sequence). Losses at the gene ends were 4 bases for V and 9 bases for J; bases not matched to a gene: 7. The CDR3 is 14 residues long. This CDR3 is CASSTRTGELEQFF. CDR3 nucleotides: TGTGCCAGTAGTACCAGGACAGGGGAGCTTGAGCAGTTCTTC.

The chain uses TRBV5-1 and TRBJ2-5; the match to TRBD2 covers 8 bases. The CDR3 is 14 amino acids. The germline V gene has CDR1 SGHRS and CDR2 YFSETQ. V lost 0 bases, J lost 11 bases, and 9 bases stayed unmatched. CDR3 coding DNA: TGCGCCAGCAGCTTGGGGACTAGCCCCGGAGAGCAGTACTTC. Its translation is CASSLGTSPGEQYF.